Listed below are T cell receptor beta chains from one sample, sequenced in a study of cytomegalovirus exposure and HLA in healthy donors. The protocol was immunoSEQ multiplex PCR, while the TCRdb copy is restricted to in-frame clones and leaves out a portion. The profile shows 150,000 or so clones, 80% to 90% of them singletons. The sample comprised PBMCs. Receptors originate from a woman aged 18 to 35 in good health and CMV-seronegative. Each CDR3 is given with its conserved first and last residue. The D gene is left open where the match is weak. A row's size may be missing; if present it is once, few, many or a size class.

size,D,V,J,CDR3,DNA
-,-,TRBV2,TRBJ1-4,CASSNRDVREKLFF,TGTGCCAGCAGCAACAGGGATGTAAGAGAAAAACTGTTTTTT
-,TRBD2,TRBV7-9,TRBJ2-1,CASSPGGGNEQFF,TGTGCCAGCAGCCCCGGGGGGGGCAATGAGCAGTTCTTC
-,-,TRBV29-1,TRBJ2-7,CSVEDGKGGYEQYF,TGCAGCGTTGAAGATGGGAAAGGGGGCTACGAGCAGTACTTC
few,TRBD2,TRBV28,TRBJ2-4,CASSLLPPPPSGGAGDIQYF,TGTGCCAGCAGTTTACTCCCCCCACCGCCTAGCGGGGGGGCCGGGGACATTCAGTACTTC
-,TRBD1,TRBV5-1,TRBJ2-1,CASSLGQGGLFNEQFF,TGCGCCAGCAGCTTGGGACAGGGGGGATTGTTCAATGAGCAGTTCTTC
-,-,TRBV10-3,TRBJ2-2,CAISEGLTGELFF,TGTGCCATCAGTGAGGGACTAACCGGGGAGCTGTTTTTT
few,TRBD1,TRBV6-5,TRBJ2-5,CASSKDRVDSETQYF,TGTGCCAGCTCGAAGGACAGGGTGGACTCAGAGACCCAGTACTTC
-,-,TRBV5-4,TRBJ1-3,CASSLRGGGGNTIYF,TGTGCCAGCAGCTTGCGTGGGGGCGGTGGAAACACCATATATTTT
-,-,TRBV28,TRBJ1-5,CASRAGGGRPQHF,TGTGCCAGCCGGGCGGGGGGAGGGAGGCCCCAGCATTTT
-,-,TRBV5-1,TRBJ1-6,CASSLVRGGNSPLHF,TGCGCCAGCAGCTTGGTTCGGGGGGGAAATTCACCCCTCCACTTT
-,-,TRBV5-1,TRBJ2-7,CASSLGQSSSYEQYF,TGCGCCAGCAGCTTGGGACAATCATCCTCCTACGAGCAGTACTTC
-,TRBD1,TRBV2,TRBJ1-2,CASSETGGGGNYGYTF,TGTGCCAGCAGTGAAACGGGAGGGGGCGGAAACTATGGCTACACCTTC
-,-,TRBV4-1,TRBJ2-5,CASSQDGRQGDIQYF,TGCGCCAGCAGCCAAGATGGAAGGCAGGGTGATATCCAGTACTTC
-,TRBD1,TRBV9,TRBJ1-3,CASSFRDRGSGNTIYF,TGTGCCAGCAGCTTCCGGGACAGGGGCTCTGGAAACACCATATATTTT
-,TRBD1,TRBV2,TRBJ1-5,CASSPNRGQPQHF,TGTGCCAGCAGTCCTAACAGGGGCCAGCCCCAGCATTTT
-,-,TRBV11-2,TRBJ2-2,CASSPGPGELFF,TGTGCCAGCAGCCCTGGGCCCGGGGAGCTGTTTTTT
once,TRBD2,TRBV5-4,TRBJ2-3,CASSFGGAGTDTQYF,TGTGCCAGCAGCTTCGGGGGGGCAGGCACAGATACGCAGTATTTT
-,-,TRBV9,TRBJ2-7,CASSVVPGYEQYF,TGTGCCAGCAGCGTAGTTCCGGGCTACGAGCAGTACTTC
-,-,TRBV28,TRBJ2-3,CASSFFSADSPDTQYF,TGTGCCAGCAGTTTCTTCTCGGCGGACAGCCCAGATACGCAGTATTTT
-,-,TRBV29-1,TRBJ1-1,CSVERSAVKDTEAFF,TGCAGCGTTGAGAGGTCGGCAGTCAAAGACACTGAAGCTTTCTTT
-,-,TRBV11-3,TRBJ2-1,CASSPIGTLNEQFF,TGTGCCAGCAGCCCAATAGGGACTCTCAATGAGCAGTTCTTC
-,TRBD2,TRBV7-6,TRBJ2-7,CASSATGTSGYEQYF,TGTGCCAGCAGCGCCACCGGGACTAGCGGATACGAGCAGTACTTC
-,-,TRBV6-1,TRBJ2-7,CASRDTGRGVDEQYF,TGTGCCAGCAGAGATACAGGTCGCGGAGTCGACGAGCAGTACTTC
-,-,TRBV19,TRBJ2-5,CASSMSPYPSEQYF,TGTGCCAGTAGTATGTCCCCCTACCCTTCGGAGCAGTACTTC
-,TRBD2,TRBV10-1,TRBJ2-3,CASSVSGLAGGPNTQYF,TGCGCCAGCAGTGTCAGTGGACTAGCGGGAGGGCCAAATACGCAGTATTTT
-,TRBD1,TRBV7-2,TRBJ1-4,CASSRTGKANEKLFF,TGTGCCAGCAGCCGGACAGGGAAGGCTAATGAAAAACTGTTTTTT